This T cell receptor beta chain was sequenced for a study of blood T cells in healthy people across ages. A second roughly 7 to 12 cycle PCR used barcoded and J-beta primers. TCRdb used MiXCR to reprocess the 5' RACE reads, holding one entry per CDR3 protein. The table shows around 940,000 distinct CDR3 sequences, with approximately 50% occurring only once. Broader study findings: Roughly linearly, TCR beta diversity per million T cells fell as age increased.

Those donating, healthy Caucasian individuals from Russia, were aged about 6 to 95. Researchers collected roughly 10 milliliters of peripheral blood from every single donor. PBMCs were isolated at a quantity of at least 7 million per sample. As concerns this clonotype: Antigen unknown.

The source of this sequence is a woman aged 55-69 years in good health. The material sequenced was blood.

The CDR3 DNA follows: TGTGCCAGCAGCGAGGGACAGGGTGGGATAGATACGCAGTATTTT. Amino acids: CASSEGQGGIDTQYF. This rearrangement joins TRBV7-2 to TRBJ2-3; TRBD1 matches at 9 bases. The CDR3 totals 15 residues. J lost 5 bases, V lost 5 bases, and 8 bases had no gene match. The germline CDR1 and CDR2 sequences are SGHTA and FQGNSA.